This passage covers 27 T cell receptor beta chains from one sample sequenced in a study of blood T cell repertoires in COVID-19. Some clones are missing from TCRdb's copy, which holds only in-frame ones; the method was immunoSEQ multiplex PCR. Of fewer than 150,000 clones listed, approximately 85% are singletons. Sequenced input: peripheral blood. The receptors here all came from a man aged 45-65 years with acute or convalescent COVID-19.

The chain joins TRBV18 to TRBJ1-5, with 10 bases identical to TRBD1. V was pared by 4 bases and J by 4 bases, with 4 bases of the junction left unmatched. CDR3 size: 15 residues. Germline V lookup: CDR1 KGHSH, CDR2 LQKENI. CDR3 amino acids: CASSRPGQGNQPQHF. As DNA, the CDR3 is TGTGCCAGCTCACGTCCGGGACAGGGGAATCAGCCCCAGCATTTT.

This chain joins TRBV2 and TRBJ1-6, with 9 bases matching TRBD1. From germline, CDR1 is SNHLY and CDR2 FYNNEI. This CDR3 is 16 amino acids long. V was pared by 7 bases and J by 0 bases, with 4 bases of the junction left unmatched. CDR3 protein: CASIGTGSSYNSPLHF. For the CDR3, the DNA is TGTGCCAGCATTGGGACAGGGAGCTCCTATAATTCACCCCTCCACTTT.

This chain uses TRBV9 with TRBJ2-2; 12 bases fit TRBD2. The trim removed 1 base at V and 7 bases at J, leaving 5 bases unmatched. There are 16 residues in the CDR3. The V gene's germline CDR1 is SGDLS and CDR2 YYNGEE. The CDR3 spells CASSVLAGGPGGELFF. For the CDR3, the DNA is TGTGCCAGCAGCGTACTAGCGGGGGGGCCTGGCGGGGAGCTGTTTTTT.

V gene TRBV12-3 or TRBV12-4 combines with J gene TRBJ1-1; TRBD1 might be the D (5 bases). The CDR3 totals 13 residues. V lost 1 base to trimming and J lost 4 bases, with 7 bases between them. The CDR3 is CASSLEGRTEAFF. The DNA of the CDR3 is TGTGCCAGCAGTTTAGAGGGGCGCACTGAAGCTTTCTTT.

The chain recombines TRBV27 with TRBJ2-1; possibly TRBD1 for D (6 bases). The germline V gene has CDR1 MNHEY and CDR2 SMNVEV (reference sequence). This CDR3 has 16 amino acids. Deletions cut 6 bases from V and 3 bases from J, with 18 bases between. The chain's CDR3 is CASRPDGTGYYNEQFF. In DNA, the CDR3 is TGTGCCAGCAGACCCGACGGTACAGGGTACTACAATGAGCAGTTCTTC.

The rearrangement links TRBV11-2 to TRBJ2-5, with 8 bases fitting TRBD2. CDR1 and CDR2 from the germline V gene are SGHAT and FQNNGV. V shed 3 bases and J 1 base; nucleotides not matched to a gene: 7. The CDR3 contains 16 residues. DNA of the CDR3: TGTGCCAGCAGCTTCGGGTCGGGGGGGGTCCAAGAGACCCAGTACTTC. The encoded protein is CASSFGSGGVQETQYF.

The rearrangement links TRBV19 to TRBJ2-7; 8 bases match TRBD2. Germline V gives CDR1 LNHDA, CDR2 SQIVND (reference sequence). The CDR3 sequence is 16 residues long. Trimming at V came to 1 base and at J to 2 bases, leaving 7 bases not matched to a gene. The chain's CDR3 is CASSIGKRGPTYEQYF. In nucleotides, the CDR3 is TGTGCCAGTAGTATAGGAAAGCGGGGGCCCACCTACGAGCAGTACTTC.

This chain joins TRBV11-2 and TRBJ2-3; D not resolved. The ends were cut back, 3 bases at V and 4 bases at J, with 8 bases in the middle. There are 13 residues in the CDR3. Germline V gene lookup returns CDR1 SGHAT and CDR2 FQNNGV. CDR3 bases: TGTGCCAGCAGCTTTTGGGCTCCAGATACGCAGTATTTT. Translating gives CASSFWAPDTQYF.

This chain joins TRBV25-1 and TRBJ2-7, with D perhaps matching TRBD2 (6 bases). Trimming shortened V by 2 bases and J by 2 bases, and 10 bases separated the two germline ends. This CDR3 region has 14 residues. Germline V CDR1 and CDR2: MGHDK, SYGVNS. CDR3 residues: CASSEPGSTYEQYF. DNA of the CDR3: TGTGCCAGCAGTGAACCCGGGAGCACCTACGAGCAGTACTTC.

The CDR3 nucleotides are TGTGCCAGCAGCTCGACTAGCGGACCCTACGAGCAGTACTTC. Translated: CASSSTSGPYEQYF. The chain is built from TRBV7-2 and TRBJ2-7, with 9 bases lining up with TRBD2. The germline V gene has CDR1 SGHTA and CDR2 FQGNSA. Trimming took 4 bases from V and 2 from J; bases not matched to a gene: 3. The CDR3 sequence is 14 residues long.

This clone was detected a few times. This chain connects TRBV5-5 to TRBJ1-3; TRBD1 matches at 8 bases. Germline V gene lookup returns CDR1 SGHKS and CDR2 YYEKEE (reference sequence). The CDR3 is 16 residues long. The V segment lost 7 bases and the J segment 3 bases; nucleotides outside the gene matches: 12. The CDR3 bases are TGTGCCAGCGCCTCTGACAGGGGAATAGGTGGAAACACCATATATTTT. Residues: CASASDRGIGGNTIYF.

This chain joins TRBV6-1 and TRBJ2-7, with 7 bases that match TRBD1. The CDR3 length is 15 residues. From germline, CDR1 is MNHNS and CDR2 SASEGT. V was clipped by 2 bases and J by 2 bases; unmatched bases: 6. Here the CDR3 DNA reads TGTGCCAGCAGTGAACGAAGACAGGGCACCTACGAGCAGTACTTC. This codes for CASSERRQGTYEQYF.

This chain links TRBV7-9 with TRBJ1-2; no clear D. CDR3 length: 11 amino acids. Germline CDR1 reads SEHNR; CDR2 reads FQNEAQ (reference sequence). V lost 5 bases to trimming and J lost 4 bases, with 5 bases between them. The CDR3 is CASSPGYGYTF. The CDR3 DNA sequence: TGTGCCAGCAGCCCCGGCTATGGCTACACCTTC.

This clone was seen once. The V and J genes are TRBV10-3 and TRBJ1-1, with 8 nucleotides matching TRBD1. After removal of 3 bases from V and 1 base from J, the junction contained 4 bases not matched to a gene. This CDR3 is 15 amino acids long. Germline V lookup: CDR1 ENHRY, CDR2 SYGVKD. The CDR3 here is CAISEMTGENTEAFF. The CDR3 coding sequence is TGTGCCATCAGTGAAATGACAGGGGAGAACACTGAAGCTTTCTTT.

V is TRBV24-1 and J is TRBJ2-1, with TRBD2 as a possible D gene (6 bases). CDR1 is KGHDR and CDR2 is SFDVKD in the germline V gene. Trimming took 3 bases from V and 8 from J, leaving 16 bases between them. The CDR3 contains 15 residues. The CDR3 sequence is CATSDGGLTSDEQFF. The CDR3 DNA sequence: TGTGCCACCAGTGATGGGGGACTCACGTCGGATGAGCAGTTCTTC.

This sequence joins TRBV15 and TRBJ2-1; 10 bases match TRBD2. Germline V gene lookup returns CDR1 LNHNV and CDR2 YYDKDF (reference sequence). Germline trimming cut 5 bases from V and 12 bases from J; bases unmatched to any gene: 13. The CDR3 covers 15 residues. The DNA of the CDR3 is TGTGCCACCAGCCGCCCGGGACTAGCGATATTAGGGCAGTTCTTC. The encoded protein is CATSRPGLAILGQFF.

This chain links TRBV4-1 with TRBJ1-4, with 11 bases that match TRBD1. The CDR3 sequence is 16 residues long. Looked up from germline, CDR1 is MGHRA and CDR2 is YSYEKL. Unmatched junction bases numbered 6, after V lost 1 base and J lost 8 bases. This chain's CDR3 is CASSQASGTGGEKLFF. In nucleotides, the CDR3 is TGCGCCAGCAGCCAAGCATCCGGGACAGGGGGAGAAAAACTGTTTTTT.

The chain links TRBV7-9 to TRBJ2-2; D gene uncertain. This CDR3 has 12 residues. Germline V gene sequence: CDR1 SEHNR, CDR2 FQNEAQ (reference sequence). Trimming took off 5 bases at V and 4 bases at J, with 5 bases between the two ends. The CDR3 sequence: CASSVATGELFF. The CDR3 coding sequence is TGTGCCAGCAGCGTGGCCACCGGGGAGCTGTTTTTT.

The CDR3 is CASRSSGHSNTGELFF. DNA for the CDR3: TGTGCCAGCAGATCTTCGGGACACTCGAACACCGGGGAGCTGTTTTTT. The chain employs TRBV21-1 and TRBJ2-2; the D call in the table, TRBD1, was not verified against the DNA. TRBV21-1 is deemed a pseudogene. This CDR3 comprises 16 residues.

The gene calls are TRBV9 and TRBJ1-6, with a weak D call TRBD1 (5 bases). Trimming removed 4 bases from V and 9 bases from J, with 14 bases in between. The CDR3 is 14 amino acids. Germline CDR1 reads SGDLS; CDR2 reads YYNGEE. DNA of the CDR3: TGTGCCAGCAGCCGGCTGGGGCAGAGTTCACCCCTCCACTTT. It translates to CASSRLGQSSPLHF.

V gene TRBV14 combines with J gene TRBJ1-1, with TRBD1 as a possible D gene (6 bases). The CDR3 length is 14 residues. The germline gives CDR1 SGHDN, CDR2 FVKESK. Trimming pared 2 bases from V and 5 bases from J, leaving 12 bases between. The CDR3 protein is CASSQRRGRTEAFF. The CDR3 DNA sequence: TGTGCCAGCAGCCAACGCAGGGGTAGGACTGAAGCTTTCTTT.

The count of this clone is one. V usage is TRBV7-9 and J usage is TRBJ2-7; 7 nucleotides align to TRBD1. The V and J ends lost 5 bases and 5 bases, in that order; junction bases with no gene match: 12. Germline values: CDR1 SEHNR, CDR2 FQNEAQ (reference sequence). There are 15 residues in the CDR3. CDR3 sequence (DNA): TGTGCCAGCAGCCCCTTGACAGGGATTTCCAACGAGCAGTACTTC. Residues: CASSPLTGISNEQYF. Full variable domain (rest looked up from reference TRBV7-9 and TRBJ2-7): DTGVSQNPRHKITKRGQNVTFRCDPISEHNRLYWYRQTLGQGPEFLTYFQNEAQLEKSRLLSDRFSAERPKGSFSTLEIQRTEQGDSAMYLCASSPLTGISNEQYFGPGTRLTVT.

The chain couples TRBV2 to TRBJ2-1; D possibly corresponds to TRBD2 (7 bases). Deletions cut 7 bases from V and 8 bases from J, with 18 bases between. This CDR3 region has 14 residues. Germline CDR1 SNHLY, CDR2 FYNNEI. The CDR3 nucleotides read TGTGCCAGCACTTACCGGGGGGCAGGTGATGAGCAGTTCTTC. As protein: CASTYRGAGDEQFF.

The rearrangement links TRBV10-3 to TRBJ1-1, with D perhaps TRBD1 (5 bases). V was trimmed by 0 bases and J by 6 bases, leaving 8 bases between them. This CDR3 region has 13 residues. Germline lookup yields CDR1 ENHRY and CDR2 SYGVKD. CDR3 sequence: CAISESQGPEAFF. CDR3 nucleotide sequence: TGTGCCATCAGTGAGTCCCAGGGCCCTGAAGCTTTCTTT.

The chain combines TRBV7-9 with TRBJ1-3, with D maybe TRBD1 (6 bases). Trimming stripped 4 bases from V and 2 bases from J, with 9 bases between. The germline gives CDR1 SEHNR, CDR2 FQNEAQ (reference sequence). The CDR3 runs to 14 residues. The CDR3 loop reads CASSSSGAGNTIYF. Written as DNA, the CDR3 is TGTGCCAGCAGCTCCTCAGGGGCTGGAAACACCATATATTTT.

The genes are TRBV19 and TRBJ2-7; 10 positions match TRBD1. The CDR3 runs 13 residues. The germline V gene has CDR1 LNHDA and CDR2 SQIVND (reference sequence). V lost 6 bases to trimming and J lost 10 bases; unmatched junction nucleotides: 9. This chain's CDR3 is CASRWDRGGEQYF. In DNA form, the CDR3 reads TGTGCCAGTAGATGGGACAGGGGAGGTGAACAGTACTTC.

The chain uses TRBV20-1 and TRBJ2-1; a possible D gene is TRBD2 (5 bases). The CDR3 is made up of 11 amino acids. Germline lookup yields CDR1 DFQATT and CDR2 SNEGSKA (reference sequence). Trimming pared 3 bases from V and 11 bases from J, leaving 11 bases between. The DNA for the CDR3 is TGCAGTGCTAGTACCGGGGATCAGCAGTTCTTC. Translated: CSASTGDQQFF.